Following are 10 T cell receptor beta chains from one sample sequenced in a study of blood T cell repertoires in COVID-19. The protocol was immunoSEQ multiplex PCR, while the TCRdb copy is restricted to in-frame clones and leaves out a portion. Of about 200,000 clones in the sample, approximately 87% were seen once. What was sequenced was peripheral blood. Receptors originate from a woman between 50 and 59 years old with acute or convalescent COVID-19.

The V call is TRBV12-3 or TRBV12-4, the J call TRBJ1-2; D perhaps matches TRBD1 (6 bases). V was pared by 4 bases and J by 4 bases, with 10 bases between. This CDR3 contains 13 residues. DNA of the CDR3: TGTGCCAGCAGTTCCGACAGGTTCTATGGCTACACCTTC. Protein product: CASSSDRFYGYTF.

This sequence joins TRBV7-2 and TRBJ1-4; TRBD1 agrees at 7 bases. Germline V gene lookup returns CDR1 SGHTA and CDR2 FQGNSA. V trimming: 4 bases; J trimming: 0 bases; junction bases outside the gene matches: 5. This CDR3 contains 16 residues. CDR3 sequence reads: CASSSTGHATNEKLFF. CDR3 bases: TGTGCCAGCAGCTCGACAGGGCATGCAACTAATGAAAAACTGTTTTTT.

This chain links TRBV6-1 with TRBJ2-1, with 9 bases aligning to TRBD1. Germline V CDR1 and CDR2: MNHNS, SASEGT. V trimming: 3 bases; J trimming: 0 bases; junction bases outside the gene matches: 12. The CDR3 is 19 amino acids. CDR3 coding DNA: TGTGCCAGCAGTGAGGTCCCGGGACAGGGATTGAGCTCCTACAATGAGCAGTTCTTC. Amino acids: CASSEVPGQGLSSYNEQFF.

The chain has TRBV14 and TRBJ2-7, with TRBD1 matching over 7 bases. The CDR3 consists of 16 residues. V trimming: 1 base; J trimming: 0 bases; junction bases outside the gene matches: 6. The germline V gene has CDR1 SGHDN and CDR2 FVKESK. CDR3 DNA sequence: TGTGCCAGCAGCCAAGTACAGGGGCGAAACTCCTACGAGCAGTACTTC. Protein product: CASSQVQGRNSYEQYF.

This chain links TRBV7-2 with TRBJ2-3; 9 bases match TRBD2. CDR1 and CDR2 (germline): SGHTA, FQGNSA. The CDR3 sequence is 15 residues long. Unmatched junction bases numbered 2, after V lost 4 bases and J lost 0 bases. As DNA, the CDR3 is TGTGCCAGCAGCTCTAGCGGGGCTAGCACAGATACGCAGTATTTT. Translating gives CASSSSGASTDTQYF.

The chain joins TRBV7-2 to TRBJ2-1, with TRBD2 matching over 7 bases. The CDR3 contains 14 residues. V lost 7 bases and J lost 5; bases outside the gene matches: 8. Germline assignment: CDR1 SGHTA and CDR2 FQGNSA. This chain's CDR3 is CASNLVGGNNEQFF. The CDR3 nucleotides read TGTGCCAGCAATTTAGTCGGGGGGAACAATGAGCAGTTCTTC.

The V call is TRBV7-2, the J call TRBJ1-1, with D maybe TRBD1 (5 bases). This CDR3 spans 17 amino acids. The germline V gene encodes CDR1 SGHTA and CDR2 FQGNSA. Trimming removed 5 bases from V and 0 bases from J, with 19 bases in between. CDR3 coding DNA: TGTGCCAGCAGCCGTCGGGTATACGGGGGGGTGAACACTGAAGCTTTCTTT. Its translation: CASSRRVYGGVNTEAFF.

The DNA for the CDR3 is TGTGCCAGCAGTTGGCTGGCGGGGGCGCGGGATACGCAGTATTTT. It translates to CASSWLAGARDTQYF. The chain joins TRBV27 to TRBJ2-3; tentatively, D is TRBD2 (7 bases). Germline V gene data show CDR1 as MNHEY and CDR2 as SMNVEV (reference sequence). The CDR3 sequence is 15 residues long. V was cut by 4 bases and J by 6 bases, with 17 bases left in between.

This rearrangement joins TRBV11-3 to TRBJ2-5, with a weak D call TRBD1 (6 bases). The CDR3 loop spans 13 amino acids. V was shortened by 5 bases and J by 4 bases, with 11 bases between the two germline ends. From germline, CDR1 is SGHNT and CDR2 YENEEA. The CDR3 loop is CASSPRGGETQYF. The CDR3 nucleotides are TGTGCCAGCAGCCCTCGAGGGGGAGAGACCCAGTACTTC.

The rearrangement uses TRBV5-6 and TRBJ1-5; D gene ambiguous. This CDR3 region has 15 residues. With 0 bases removed from V and 0 bases from J, the gap between germline ends came to 7 bases. Germline CDR1 and CDR2: SGHDT and YYEEEE. CDR3 sequence: CASSLAHYSNQPQHF. In nucleotides, the CDR3 is TGTGCCAGCAGCTTGGCCCACTATAGCAATCAGCCCCAGCATTTT.